This entry concerns a single TCR beta chain. The junction and the germline gene differ at one end; a read error may be behind it. These data originate in a study of blood T cells in healthy people across ages. CDR3 size: 15 residues. A sample-barcoded 5' primer and a J-beta primer mix were used in a second PCR of roughly 7 to 11 cycles. MiXCR, run by TCRdb on the 5' RACE reads, gives a single entry per CDR3 protein. The profile shows 540,000 or so distinct CDR3 sequences, about 25% of them singletons. Specimen: blood. This clonotype was sampled from a woman aged 65 to 85 in good health. J is TRBJ2-1 and V is TRBV12-3 or TRBV12-4, with TRBD2 matching over 9 bases. The CDR3: CGSSLEAGGGGEQFF. CDR3 sequence (DNA): TGTGGCAGCAGTTTAGAGGCGGGGGGGGGAGGAGAGCAGTTCTTC.